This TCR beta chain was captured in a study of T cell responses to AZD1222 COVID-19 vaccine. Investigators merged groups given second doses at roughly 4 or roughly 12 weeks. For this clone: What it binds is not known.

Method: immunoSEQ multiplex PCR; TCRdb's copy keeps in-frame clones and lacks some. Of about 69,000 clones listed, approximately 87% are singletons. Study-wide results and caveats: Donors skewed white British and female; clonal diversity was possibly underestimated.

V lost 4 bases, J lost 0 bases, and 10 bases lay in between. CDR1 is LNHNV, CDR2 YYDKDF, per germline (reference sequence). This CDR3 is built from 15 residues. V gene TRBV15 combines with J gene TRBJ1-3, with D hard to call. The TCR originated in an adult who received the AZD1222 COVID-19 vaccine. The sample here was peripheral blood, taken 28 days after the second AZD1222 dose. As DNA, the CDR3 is TGTGCCACCAGCATTTGGACGGACTCTGGAAACACCATATATTTT. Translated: CATSIWTDSGNTIYF.